Included here is one T cell receptor beta chain sequence, with context. Antigen: not known. Treatment indicated: around 19 received Ad26.COV2.S at low or high dose, single or two shots; a few received placebo; per-sample allocation not given. Vaccine and placebo recipients were sampled on day 63 after the first injection. The vaccine delivered Wuhan-strain SARS-CoV-2 spike through an Ad26 vector. Sequencing was performed with immunoSEQ multiplex PCR; in TCRdb, only in-frame clones are kept and a portion is missing. The top ten hold approximately 1.5% of the sample, which has hundreds of thousands of clones, roughly 90% seen once. The data are from a study of Ad26.COV2.S vaccination and SARS-CoV-2 variants. Across the whole study: The Ad26.COV2.S arm of the COV1001 trial was where the donor was placed. In the study, Ad26.COV2.S was injected intramuscularly once, or twice 56 days apart.

Study results and limitations: Relative to placebo recipients, vaccine recipients exhibited elevated spike-specific TCR breadth.

The V gene's germline CDR1 is SGHNT and CDR2 YYREEE (reference sequence). J lost 4 bases, V lost 4 bases, and 12 bases had no gene match. The CDR3 covers 16 residues. V and J are TRBV5-4 and TRBJ1-1, with 8 bases lining up with TRBD1. The sequence came from a person between 18 and 59 years old who received the Ad26.COV2.S COVID-19 vaccine or a placebo. The specimen comprised peripheral blood, sampled in a trial of Ad26.COV2.S vaccine versus placebo. Here the CDR3 reads CASSRPRTGSGTEAFF. Here the CDR3 DNA reads TGTGCCAGCAGCAGACCGAGGACAGGGAGTGGCACTGAAGCTTTCTTT.